The present T cell receptor (beta chain) was sequenced within a study of T cell responses to AZD1222 COVID-19 vaccine. TCRdb's table, derived via immunoSEQ multiplex PCR, lists solely in-frame clones and lacks some. The sample holds 120,000 or so clones, about 89% seen once. The CDR3 is 17 amino acids. Germline assignment: CDR1 LNHDA and CDR2 SQIVND (reference sequence). V gave up 1 base and J gave up 1 base, with 16 bases separating them. The sample in question was peripheral blood, obtained on day 0 of MenACWY control vaccination. The genes are TRBV19 and TRBJ1-1; possible D gene TRBD1, 5 bases. The sequence derives from an adult in good health. The CDR3 reads CASSIGDGMERNTEAFF. The CDR3 DNA reads TGTGCCAGTAGTATAGGGGACGGGATGGAGAGGAACACTGAAGCTTTCTTT.